What follows describes a single TCR beta chain. Memory CD4+ cells were defined as CD4+CD45RO+CD25-. TCRdb redid the calling of the 5' RACE reads with MiXCR, one entry per CDR3 protein. The table shows tens of thousands of distinct CDR3 sequences, with roughly a quarter occurring only once. Germline CDR1 and CDR2: SEHNR and FQNEAQ (reference sequence). The J segment lost 11 bases and the V segment lost 1 base, leaving 8 bases of the junction unmatched. The CDR3 is 14 amino acids. The chain links TRBV7-9 to TRBJ2-1; 7 nucleotides line up with TRBD1. Specimen: memory CD4+ T cells sorted from blood. The subset here: memory CD4+ T cells, CD4+CD45RO+CD25-. The TCR sequence derives from a female donor with breast cancer. The CDR3 region is CASSLERTGGKQFF. CDR3 nucleotides: TGTGCCAGCAGCTTAGAGAGGACAGGAGGTAAGCAGTTCTTC.